This entry lists 28 T cell receptor beta chains sequenced from one sample in a study of regulatory T cells in long-lasting Graves disease. Time point denoted: newly diagnosed GD, antithyroid drugs for less than 3 months. There was RNA extracted from PBMCs, and the TCR library was made from it. HTBI primers from iRepertoire and Arm-PCR of CDR3 regions yielded the TCR beta libraries. A single record per CDR3 protein comes from TCRdb applying MiXCR to the multiplex PCR reads. The top ten hold about 20% of the sample, which has a few hundred thousand distinct CDR3 sequences, about an eighth seen once. This sample also appeared in a second study, on T cells in Graves' hyperthyroidism and ophthalmopathy.

Here the sequenced sample was peripheral blood mononuclear cells (PBMCs), taken at new diagnosis, from a patient treated with antithyroid drugs. Receptors originate from a woman in her late teens or twenties with Graves disease.

There are a few counts of this clonotype. The V and J genes are TRBV2 and TRBJ1-2, with no clear D. Germline assignment: CDR1 SNHLY and CDR2 FYNNEI. Trimming removed 6 bases from V and 7 bases from J, with 6 bases in between. This CDR3 is 10 amino acids long. The CDR3: CASRDGGYTF. The CDR3, as DNA: TGTGCCAGCAGGGACGGTGGCTACACCTTC. Full variable domain (remainder filled in from reference TRBV2 and TRBJ1-2): EPEVTQTPSHQVTQMGQEVILRCVPISNHLYFYWYRQILGQKVEFLVSFYNNEISEKSEIFDDQFSVERPDGSNFTLKIRSTKLEDSAMYFCASRDGGYTFGSGTRLTVV.

The chain joins TRBV2 to TRBJ1-5; 10 bases fit TRBD1. This CDR3 comprises 14 residues. The V gene end was trimmed by 6 bases and the J gene end by 1 base; junction bases not matched to a gene: 0. The germline CDR1 and CDR2 sequences are SNHLY and FYNNEI. CDR3 amino acids: CASRGQGSNQPQHF. The DNA for the CDR3 is TGTGCCAGCAGGGGACAGGGGAGCAATCAGCCCCAGCATTTT.

The sample holds many counts of this clonotype. The genes are TRBV20-1 and TRBJ2-1, with TRBD2 matching over 8 bases. Germline assignment: CDR1 DFQATT and CDR2 SNEGSKA (reference sequence). This CDR3 is 17 amino acids long. Trimming removed 1 base from V and 0 bases from J; junction bases left unmatched: 8. CDR3 nucleotides: TGCAGTGCTAGAGGTACACTAGCGGCAAGCTCCTACAATGAGCAGTTCTTC. This gives the protein CSARGTLAASSYNEQFF.

There are a few counts of this clonotype. The rearrangement joins TRBV2 to TRBJ1-5; D unresolved. The CDR3 loop spans 13 amino acids. Germline V gives CDR1 SNHLY, CDR2 FYNNEI. The germline V and J ends were trimmed by 4 bases and 2 bases, with 6 bases remaining between them. The CDR3 sequence is CASSVAGNQPQHF. In DNA, the CDR3 is TGTGCCAGCAGTGTGGCTGGCAATCAGCCCCAGCATTTT.

This clonotype was seen at least ten times. In DNA, the CDR3 is TGTGCCAGCAGTGAGGGGGCCGCAGAGACCAATGAGCAGTTCTTC. Amino acids: CASSEGAAETNEQFF. V and J are TRBV6-4 and TRBJ2-1; a weak D match, TRBD1 (6 bases). The CDR3 runs 15 residues. CDR1 and CDR2 (germline): MRHNA, SNTAGT. V lost 3 bases to trimming and J lost 6 bases, with 15 bases between them.

This clonotype has at least ten counts. This chain uses TRBV12-3 or TRBV12-4 with TRBJ1-5; the match to TRBD1 covers 9 bases. V was clipped by 4 bases and J by 4 bases; unmatched bases: 8. The CDR3 loop spans 16 amino acids. CDR3 nucleotide sequence: TGTGCCAGCAGTTCCGGACAGGGGATGAGAAATCAGCCCCAGCATTTT. This encodes CASSSGQGMRNQPQHF.

V and J are TRBV9 and TRBJ2-3, with 10 bases lining up with TRBD2. V gave up 4 bases and J gave up 3 bases; unmatched junction bases: 8. The CDR3 loop spans 16 amino acids. Germline CDR1 is SGDLS and CDR2 is YYNGEE. CDR3 sequence: CASSFSGGAKTDTQYF. The CDR3 bases are TGTGCCAGCAGCTTCAGCGGGGGGGCGAAGACAGATACGCAGTATTTT. The variable domain in full, completed from reference TRBV9 and TRBJ2-3, reads DSGVTQTPKHLITATGQRVTLRCSPRSGDLSVYWYQQSLDQGLQFLIQYYNGEERAKGNILERFSAQQFPDLHSELNLSSLELGDSALYFCASSFSGGAKTDTQYFGPGTRLTVL.

In its sample, this clonotype was seen many times. The chain couples TRBV29-1 to TRBJ2-5, with a tentative D call TRBD1 (6 bases). V was pared by 6 bases and J by 1 base, with 21 bases between. The germline CDR1 and CDR2 sequences are SQVTM and ANQGSEA. CDR3 length equals 16 residues. CDR3 protein: CSVPGSRGSVQETQYF. The CDR3 DNA follows: TGCAGCGTGCCCGGTTCCAGGGGATCGGTCCAAGAGACCCAGTACTTC.

This sequence joins TRBV20-1 and TRBJ1-2; no firm D call. Germline V gene lookup returns CDR1 DFQATT and CDR2 SNEGSKA (reference sequence). The length of the CDR3 is 14 residues. The CDR3 DNA reads as TGCAGAATCAAGGGAGGATTGTTAGACTATGGCTACACCTTC. As protein: CRIKGGLLDYGYTF.

This clonotype was observed many times. The gene calls are TRBV19 and TRBJ1-1; D gene ambiguous. From germline, CDR1 is LNHDA and CDR2 SQIVND (reference sequence). The CDR3 totals 14 residues. Trimming stripped 3 bases from V and 1 base from J, with 9 bases between. The CDR3 loop is CASSIGRANTEAFF. The CDR3 DNA is TGTGCCAGTAGTATCGGGAGGGCGAACACTGAAGCTTTCTTT.

This clonotype was detected a few times. The rearrangement uses TRBV6-2 or TRBV6-3 and TRBJ1-2; D is possibly TRBD1 (5 bases). Per the germline V gene, CDR1 is MNHEY and CDR2 is SVGEGT. V was trimmed by 2 bases and J by 4 bases, leaving 17 bases between them. CDR3 length equals 16 residues. CDR3 region: CASSYLSRDLAYGYTF. DNA for the CDR3: TGTGCCAGCAGTTACCTATCCAGGGATCTCGCCTATGGCTACACCTTC.

V usage is TRBV20-1 and J usage is TRBJ2-4; 8 nucleotides line up with TRBD2. Gene TRBJ2-7 matches the end of the DNA better, so the J call may be wrong. The CDR3 spans 14 residues. Germline-derived CDR1 and CDR2 are DFQATT and SNEGSKA (reference sequence). The CDR3 loop reads CSASRLAGRGEQYF. The CDR3 DNA follows: TGCAGTGCCTCCCGCCTAGCGGGCAGGGGCGAGCAGTACTTC.

The chain employs TRBV11-2 and TRBJ2-1, with 10 bases aligning to TRBD2. This CDR3 is built from 13 residues. V shed 7 bases, J shed 9 bases, and the junction held 6 bases outside the gene matches. Germline V gives CDR1 SGHAT, CDR2 FQNNGV. Here the CDR3 reads CASTRAGGSEQFF. As DNA, the CDR3 is TGTGCCAGCACCCGAGCGGGGGGGAGTGAGCAGTTCTTC.

J is TRBJ2-5 and V is TRBV15, with 7 bases fitting TRBD2. Looked up from germline, CDR1 is LNHNV and CDR2 is YYDKDF (reference sequence). The CDR3 sequence is 14 residues long. After removal of 5 bases from V and 2 bases from J, the junction contained 5 bases not matched to a gene. The CDR3 protein is CATSRIAGQETQYF. The CDR3 DNA reads as TGTGCCACCAGCCGTATAGCGGGTCAAGAGACCCAGTACTTC. Using reference TRBV15 and TRBJ2-5 for the parts outside the CDR3, the full variable domain is DAMVIQNPRYQVTQFGKPVTLSCSQTLNHNVMYWYQQKSSQAPKLLFHYYDKDFNNEADTPDNFQSRRPNTSFCFLDIRSPGLGDTAMYLCATSRIAGQETQYFGPGTRLLVL.

The sample holds a few counts of this clonotype. V usage is TRBV19 and J usage is TRBJ1-1; 8 bases match TRBD1. The germline V gene encodes CDR1 LNHDA and CDR2 SQIVND (reference sequence). This CDR3 comprises 16 residues. Trimming at V came to 3 bases and at J to 3 bases, leaving 9 bases not matched to a gene. CDR3 bases: TGTGCCAGTAGTATCGGACAGGGCAAGGATCACACTGAAGCTTTCTTT. It codes for CASSIGQGKDHTEAFF.

This clonotype came up many times. The V call is TRBV6-1, the J call TRBJ1-5; 9 bases agree with TRBD1. This CDR3 contains 15 residues. Looked up from germline, CDR1 is MNHNS and CDR2 is SASEGT. The ends lost 6 bases at V and 5 bases at J; junction bases unmatched: 8. This CDR3 is CASSPRDRVYQPQHF. The CDR3 DNA is TGTGCCAGCAGCCCAAGGGACAGGGTGTATCAGCCCCAGCATTTT.

The rearrangement uses TRBV7-2 and TRBJ2-1; 7 bases map to TRBD2. Trimming took 8 bases from V and 7 from J; bases not matched to a gene: 14. CDR3 length: 15 amino acids. Germline loops: CDR1 SGHTA, CDR2 FQGNSA. The CDR3 nucleotides are TGTGCCAGCCTTTATGATACAGCGGGAATTAATGAGCAGTTCTTC. Its protein product is CASLYDTAGINEQFF.

This clonotype was found many times. The rearrangement joins TRBV28 to TRBJ2-7, with a weak D call TRBD2 (6 bases). The CDR3 is 13 amino acids. CDR1 and CDR2 from the germline V gene are MDHEN and SYDVKM. V lost 6 bases and J lost 4, with 13 bases in between. The CDR3 reads CASSPSGVYEQYF. The DNA for the CDR3 is TGTGCCAGCAGCCCCTCGGGAGTGTACGAGCAGTACTTC.

In its sample, this clonotype was seen a few times. V gene TRBV20-1 combines with J gene TRBJ1-1, with D perhaps TRBD1 (6 bases). V was cut by 3 bases and J by 3 bases, with 17 bases left in between. The germline gives CDR1 DFQATT, CDR2 SNEGSKA (reference sequence). This CDR3 contains 15 residues. The CDR3 DNA follows: TGCAGTGCTAGGGGGGGCGCGGGTTCCGACACTGAAGCTTTCTTT. Protein product: CSARGGAGSDTEAFF.

In its sample, this clonotype was seen many times. The V call is TRBV5-1, the J call TRBJ1-2; 11 bases match TRBD1. This CDR3 spans 14 amino acids. The V and J ends lost 4 bases and 3 bases, in that order; junction bases with no gene match: 2. Germline assignment: CDR1 SGHRS and CDR2 YFSETQ. As DNA, the CDR3 is TGCGCCAGCAGCGGGGGACAGGGGGACTATGGCTACACCTTC. This translates into CASSGGQGDYGYTF.

This clonotype was counted ten times or more. DNA of the CDR3: TGTGCCAGCAGCTTATGGGGACAGGCTTACACCTTC. Encoded protein: CASSLWGQAYTF. The gene calls are TRBV11-2 and TRBJ1-2; 8 bases fit TRBD1. The germline V gene encodes CDR1 SGHAT and CDR2 FQNNGV. The CDR3 contains 12 residues. The trim removed 2 bases at V and 11 bases at J, leaving 4 bases unmatched.

This clonotype has a count of ten or more. The V call is TRBV12-3 or TRBV12-4, the J call TRBJ1-2; possible D gene TRBD1, 5 bases. The CDR3 spans 13 residues. The V end was cut by 6 bases, the J end by 7 bases, with 15 bases between. CDR3 loop: CASSQIQGIGYTF. CDR3 nucleotides: TGTGCCAGCAGCCAAATCCAGGGCATTGGCTACACCTTC.

The chain recombines TRBV6-2 or TRBV6-3 with TRBJ2-2; 7 bases line up with TRBD1. The junction had 13 bases not matched to a gene; V was cut back by 2 bases and J by 7 bases. The CDR3 runs 17 residues. Germline V gene sequence: CDR1 MNHEY, CDR2 SVGEGT. The CDR3 nucleotides are TGTGCCAGCAGTTACGGGAAGGGGACAGAGAAAGGCGGGGAGCTGTTTTTT. This gives the protein CASSYGKGTEKGGELFF.

V gene TRBV7-2 combines with J gene TRBJ1-5; maybe TRBD1 (6 bases). Germline V gene lookup returns CDR1 SGHTA and CDR2 FQGNSA. Between the trimmed V and J ends, which lost 8 bases and 0 bases, there was a span of 14 bases. This CDR3 has 15 amino acids. DNA for the CDR3: TGTGCCAGCCGACCCGGGGGCAGTAGCAATCAGCCCCAGCATTTT. It specifies CASRPGGSSNQPQHF.

The chain joins TRBV5-6 to TRBJ2-7; 12 bases fit TRBD1. CDR1 is SGHDT, CDR2 YYEEEE, per germline. The CDR3 loop spans 15 amino acids. V was pared by 8 bases and J by 5 bases, with 11 bases of the junction left unmatched. The DNA for the CDR3 is TGTGCCAGTGATGCGGGACAGGGGGCAAGCGACGAGCAGTACTTC. It is translated as CASDAGQGASDEQYF.

This clonotype was detected ten times or more. The gene calls are TRBV9 and TRBJ2-3; D might be TRBD2 (7 bases). This CDR3 is 16 amino acids long. CDR1 SGDLS and CDR2 YYNGEE come from the germline V gene. Trimming pared 0 bases from V and 6 bases from J, leaving 17 bases between. This CDR3 is CASSVGRAGAMDTQYF. In DNA form, the CDR3 reads TGTGCCAGCAGCGTAGGGCGGGCGGGGGCCATGGATACGCAGTATTTT.

In nucleotides, the CDR3 is TGCGCCAGCAGCCAAGTAACCCTCGGTTGGGAGCAGTACGTC. This sequence encodes CASSQVTLGWEQYV. This chain connects TRBV4-1 to TRBJ2-7; D unresolved. The CDR3 totals 14 residues. V gave up 1 base and J gave up 7 bases, with 14 bases separating them. Germline loops: CDR1 MGHRA, CDR2 YSYEKL.

This clonotype was detected ten times or more. The J gene is TRBJ2-1, the V gene TRBV2, with 7 positions matching TRBD2. Germline V gene sequence: CDR1 SNHLY, CDR2 FYNNEI. Trimming at V came to 7 bases and at J to 10 bases, leaving 19 bases not matched to a gene. This CDR3 contains 16 residues. As DNA, the CDR3 is TGTGCCAGCAATAAGGGCCGGACTAGTTATCGATGGGAGCAGTTCTTC. Its protein is CASNKGRTSYRWEQFF.